This TCR beta chain is drawn from a study of patients and donors after allogeneic stem cell transplantation (TCRdb year 2020). Worth noting for this clonotype: Which antigen it targets is not known. Per-nucleotide qualities are absent, and no much larger clonotype sits a single base away.

CDR1 and CDR2 (MNHEY, SMNVEV) derive from the germline V gene (reference sequence). V loses 7 bases, J loses 0 bases, and the germline ends lie 12 bases apart. The CDR3 starts with the cysteine, ends with the phenylalanine, and has 15 residues. The retained sequence is limited to the CDR3, 45 bases, with the frame set at the first base. Libraries were constructed by RT-PCR. TCRdb lists the instrument as NextSeq 550. TCRdb trimmed the raw reads at Q25, called clones with MiXCR and kept productive beta chains. Each CDR3 protein appears once, grouped with its most common genes and DNA. The sample table records 920,000 or so distinct CDR3 sequences; more than 15% of these occur just once. The top ten constitute 5% to 6.5% of the sample.

The specimen was blood, either unsorted or a sorted T cell fraction (not recorded which). This TCR came from a human donor who was either an allogeneic HSCT recipient or a stem cell or donor lymphocyte infusion donor (not recorded which). It is not recorded whose cells these are; they may come from a transplant donor. The chain couples TRBV27 to TRBJ2-2, and perhaps TRBD1 as D gene, on 6 matching bases. Read as DNA, the sequence is TGTGCCAGCATTTCAACAGGGACGAACACCGGGGAGCTGTTTTTT. This yields the protein CASISTGTNTGELFF.